A single sample is the source of the 5 T cell receptor beta chains below, sequenced in a study of breast tumors, draining lymph nodes, adjacent tissues. Each CDR3 protein is one row after TCRdb ran MiXCR on the multiplex PCR reads. The sample consists of about 140,000 distinct CDR3 sequences, 32% of them appearing once. Axillary draining lymph nodes of breast cancer patients supplied the node samples. The sequenced sample consisted of axillary lymph node tissue. The source is a female donor with breast cancer. Some clones in this sample may be carry-over from other donors' samples.

The V call is TRBV19, the J call TRBJ2-7; TRBD1 agrees at 8 bases. CDR1 is LNHDA, CDR2 SQIVND, per germline (reference sequence). V trimming: 9 bases; J trimming: 7 bases; junction bases outside the gene matches: 5. The length of the CDR3 is 11 residues. The CDR3 region has the DNA TGTGCCAGCTCCACAGGGGGTGAGCAGTACGTC. Its protein is CASSTGGEQYV.

This clonotype came up many times. The chain recombines TRBV7-3 with TRBJ2-5, with 13 bases aligning to TRBD2. Trimming cost V 6 bases and J 11 bases; bases outside gene matches: 12. Germline V gene sequence: CDR1 SGHTA, CDR2 FQGTGA. The CDR3 contains 15 residues. CDR3 bases: TGTGCCAGCAGAGCTGGACTAGCGGGAGCCGAGCGGCAGTACTTC. The encoded protein is CASRAGLAGAERQYF.

There are many counts of this clonotype. The chain uses TRBV20-1 and TRBJ2-6; the D gene is possibly TRBD2 (7 bases). Germline CDR1 is DFQATT and CDR2 is SNEGSKA (reference sequence). Trimming shortened V by 3 bases and J by 8 bases, and 11 bases separated the two germline ends. The CDR3 is made up of 13 amino acids. As DNA, the CDR3 is TGCAGTGCTAGCGGGGGGCTTACCAACGTCCTGACTTTC. This encodes CSASGGLTNVLTF.

This clonotype occurred many times. Here the CDR3 DNA reads TGTGCCAGCAGGAGACAGGGGCTGGGGAACACAGATACGCAGTATTTT. Protein product: CASRRQGLGNTDTQYF. The V gene is TRBV11-1, the J gene TRBJ2-3, with 8 positions matching TRBD1. The CDR3 consists of 16 residues. Germline CDR1 reads SGHAT; CDR2 reads FQDESV (reference sequence). J was trimmed by 2 bases and V by 6 bases; bases with no gene match: 10.

This clonotype was picked up many times. The chain employs TRBV6-6 and TRBJ1-4; D might be TRBD1 (6 bases). The CDR3 is 14 amino acids. Germline values: CDR1 MNHNY, CDR2 SVGAGI (reference sequence). V lost 4 bases to trimming and J lost 4 bases, with 10 bases between them. In nucleotides, the CDR3 is TGTGCCAGCAGTTGGGGGGGCCTTAATGAAAAACTGTTTTTT. Translation: CASSWGGLNEKLFF.